This T cell receptor beta chain was recorded in a study of cytomegalovirus exposure and HLA in healthy donors. Whole-study results and caveats: Investigators reported 164 TCR beta chains as tied to cytomegalovirus.

The table came from immunoSEQ multiplex PCR; TCRdb's copy has only in-frame clones and leaves some out. The repertoire holds some 170,000 clones, about nine tenths seen once, with 4.2% in the top ten. CDR1 ENHRY and CDR2 SYGVKD come from the germline V gene. The junction had 3 bases not matched to a gene; V was cut back by 2 bases and J by 6 bases. This CDR3 is built from 13 residues. Comments on this clone: The antigen remains unidentified.

The sequencing input was PBMCs. The sequence was obtained from a man aged 18 to 35 in good health and CMV-seropositive. This chain joins TRBV10-3 and TRBJ1-1; 7 nucleotides line up with TRBD1. CDR3 loop: CAISETGAPEAFF. Here the CDR3 DNA reads TGTGCCATCAGTGAGACAGGGGCCCCTGAAGCTTTCTTT.